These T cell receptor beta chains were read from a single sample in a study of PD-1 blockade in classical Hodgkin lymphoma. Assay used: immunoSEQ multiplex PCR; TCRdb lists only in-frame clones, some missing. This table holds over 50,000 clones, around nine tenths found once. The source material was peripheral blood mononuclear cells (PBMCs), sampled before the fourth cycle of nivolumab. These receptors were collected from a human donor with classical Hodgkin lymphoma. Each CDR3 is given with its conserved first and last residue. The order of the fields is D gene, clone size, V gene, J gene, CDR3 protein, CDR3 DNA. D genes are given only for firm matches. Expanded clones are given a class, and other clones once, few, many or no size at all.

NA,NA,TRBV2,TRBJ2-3,CASSVGGTGTDTQYF,TGTGCCAGCAGTGTTGGGGGGACGGGTACAGATACGCAGTATTTT
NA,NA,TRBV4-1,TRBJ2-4,CASSQVVLAKNIQYF,TGCGCCAGCAGCCAAGTTGTTTTAGCCAAAAACATTCAGTACTTC
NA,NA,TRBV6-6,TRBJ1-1,CASRTDGTTEAFF,TGTGCCAGCAGGACGGACGGAACCACTGAAGCTTTCTTT
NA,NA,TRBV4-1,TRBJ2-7,CASSPPYQGGSYEQYF,TGCGCCAGCAGCCCCCCATATCAGGGAGGTAGCTACGAGCAGTACTTC
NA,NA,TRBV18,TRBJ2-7,CASSPQGAGGDEQYF,TGTGCCAGCTCACCACAGGGGGCCGGGGGAGACGAGCAGTACTTC
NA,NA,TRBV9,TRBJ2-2,CASSVRGGPNTGELFF,TGTGCCAGCAGCGTAAGAGGGGGTCCAAACACCGGGGAGCTGTTTTTT
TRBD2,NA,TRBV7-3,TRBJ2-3,CASSFTSGRPPDTQYF,TGTGCCAGCAGCTTCACTAGCGGGAGACCGCCAGATACGCAGTATTTT
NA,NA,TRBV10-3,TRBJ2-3,CAISELTGTDTQYF,TGTGCCATCAGTGAGTTGACCGGGACAGATACGCAGTATTTT
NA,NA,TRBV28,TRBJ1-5,CASRSGDGSQPQHF,TGTGCCAGCAGATCTGGGGACGGCAGTCAGCCCCAGCATTTT
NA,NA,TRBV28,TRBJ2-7,CASRPDRRYEQYF,TGTGCCAGCAGACCCGACCGGCGGTACGAGCAGTACTTC
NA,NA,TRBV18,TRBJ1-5,CASSAQQVGGGSNQPQHF,TGTGCCAGCTCTGCCCAACAGGTCGGCGGGGGAAGCAATCAGCCCCAGCATTTT
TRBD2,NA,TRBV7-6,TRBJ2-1,CASSLGLAGAPFF,TGTGCCAGCAGCTTAGGACTAGCGGGAGCCCCGTTCTTC
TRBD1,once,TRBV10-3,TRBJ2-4,CAISETGTGAQPAIQYF,TGTGCCATCAGTGAAACCGGGACAGGGGCCCAACCGGCCATTCAGTACTTC
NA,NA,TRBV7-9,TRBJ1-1,CASSFQGFAEAFF,TGTGCCAGCAGCTTCCAGGGTTTCGCTGAAGCTTTCTTT
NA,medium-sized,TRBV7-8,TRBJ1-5,CASSPSSGGGQPQHF,TGTGCCAGCAGCCCATCTTCGGGGGGCGGTCAGCCCCAGCATTTT
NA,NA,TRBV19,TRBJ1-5,CASSAYNSNQPQHF,TGTGCCAGTAGTGCTTATAATAGCAATCAGCCCCAGCATTTT
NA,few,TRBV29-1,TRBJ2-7,CSAEDSSYEQYF,TGCAGCGCAGAGGACAGTTCCTACGAGCAGTACTTC
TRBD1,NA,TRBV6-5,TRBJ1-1,CASRPTGQGGTEAFF,TGTGCCAGCAGACCTACAGGACAGGGGGGGACTGAAGCTTTCTTT
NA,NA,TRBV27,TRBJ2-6,CASSFGAGGANVLTF,TGTGCCAGCAGTTTTGGGGCTGGTGGGGCCAACGTCCTGACTTTC
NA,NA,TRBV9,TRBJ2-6,CASSGGALGANVLTF,TGTGCCAGCAGCGGGGGGGCGCTTGGGGCCAACGTCCTGACTTTC